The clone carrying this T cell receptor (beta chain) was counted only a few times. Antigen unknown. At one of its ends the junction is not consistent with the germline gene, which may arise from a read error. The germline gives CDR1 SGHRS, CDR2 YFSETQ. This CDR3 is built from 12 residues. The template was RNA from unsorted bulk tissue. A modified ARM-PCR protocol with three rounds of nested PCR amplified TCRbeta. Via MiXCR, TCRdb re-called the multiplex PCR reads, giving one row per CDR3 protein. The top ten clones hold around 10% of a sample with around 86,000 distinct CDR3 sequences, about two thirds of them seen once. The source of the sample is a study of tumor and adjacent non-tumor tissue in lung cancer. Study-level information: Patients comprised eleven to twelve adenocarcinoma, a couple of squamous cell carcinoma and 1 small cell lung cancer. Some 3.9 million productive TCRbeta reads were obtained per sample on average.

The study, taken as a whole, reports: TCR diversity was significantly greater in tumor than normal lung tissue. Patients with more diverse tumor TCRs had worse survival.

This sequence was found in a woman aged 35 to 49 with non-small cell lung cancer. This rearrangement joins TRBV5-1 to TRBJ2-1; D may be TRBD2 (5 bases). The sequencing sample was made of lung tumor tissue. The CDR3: CAGSGGPHEQFF. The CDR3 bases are TGCGCCGGCAGCGGCGGTCCCCATGAGCAGTTCTTC.